This T cell receptor beta chain was captured in a study of T cell responses to AZD1222 COVID-19 vaccine. The germline CDR1 and CDR2 sequences are MDHEN and SYDVKM. Trimming took 5 bases from V and 2 from J, leaving 9 bases between them. The CDR3 runs to 13 residues. This clone was detected once. Its antigen is unidentified. The protocol was immunoSEQ multiplex PCR, while the TCRdb copy is restricted to in-frame clones and leaves out a portion. The sample lists about 150,000 clones, about 91% seen once, with 2.3% in the top ten. Points from the study as a whole: Only after the peak T cell response were repertoires sampled. At baseline, seropositivity was found in only a handful of AZD1222 recipients. The CD4 TCRs associated with vaccination extended across spike and predominated at 160-218 and 743-854.

The V and J genes are TRBV28 and TRBJ1-2, with a tentative D call TRBD1 (6 bases). The clonotype originates from an adult in good health. The input for sequencing was peripheral blood, taken on day 0 of AZD1222 vaccination. In nucleotides, the CDR3 is TGTGCCAGCAGTCTTCAGGGGAACTATGGCTACACCTTC. Translation gives CASSLQGNYGYTF.